This TCR beta chain was found in a study of CD8 T cells in ankylosing spondylitis. Findings and caveats of the study: Seven or eight highly homologous variants made up a TCR beta motif, and this motif appeared characteristic of ankylosing spondylitis blood.

CDR3 size: 15 residues. V gave up 0 bases and J gave up 1 base, with 10 bases separating them. CDR1 is SGHRS and CDR2 is YFSETQ in the germline V gene. This clonotype came up many times. Its antigen is as yet unknown. TCRdb ran MiXCR on the 5' RACE reads and lists one entry per CDR3 protein. The sample records 470,000 or so distinct CDR3 sequences, roughly 25% being singletons. This clonotype originated in a male donor with ankylosing spondylitis. Sequenced input: blood, either unsorted or a sorted T cell fraction (not recorded which). The gene calls are TRBV5-1 and TRBJ1-1; the D gene is possibly TRBD1 (6 bases). The chain's CDR3 is CASSLAGTPNTEAFF. In DNA, the CDR3 is TGCGCCAGCAGCTTGGCCGGGACACCGAACACTGAAGCTTTCTTT.